A single sample is the source of the 31 T cell receptor beta chains below, sequenced in a study of T cells in Graves' hyperthyroidism and ophthalmopathy. Amplification yielded TCR beta CDR3 regions, with RNA transcripts as the source. Initially, a first-round RT-PCR of the TCR CDR3 employed the HTBI primer set. TCRdb passed the multiplex PCR reads through MiXCR, listing each CDR3 protein once. The data contain about 380,000 distinct CDR3 sequences, roughly 13% of them singletons. The specimen was blood. These receptors originate from a man aged 25 to 40 with Graves' hyperthyroidism that later progressed to Graves' ophthalmopathy.

This clonotype has a count of ten or more. V is TRBV5-1 and J is TRBJ2-1; 9 bases map to TRBD2. Germline CDR1 SGHRS, CDR2 YFSETQ. The CDR3 has 15 residues. The V segment lost 3 bases and the J segment 7 bases; nucleotides outside the gene matches: 8. CDR3 in amino acids: CASSWSGGHANEQFF. CDR3 DNA: TGCGCCAGCAGCTGGAGCGGGGGGCACGCTAATGAGCAGTTCTTC.

This clonotype was recorded only once. V and J are TRBV2 and TRBJ2-1; 9 bases map to TRBD1. V dropped 6 bases and J dropped 7; count of bases not matched to a gene: 7. Germline V gives CDR1 SNHLY, CDR2 FYNNEI. The CDR3 runs 14 residues. CDR3 sequence (DNA): TGTGCCAGCAGCCGGGACAGGGTAATGAATGAGCAGTTCTTC. This gives the protein CASSRDRVMNEQFF.

J is TRBJ2-3 and V is TRBV20-1; the D gene could be TRBD1 or TRBD2 (6 bases each). Germline V gene sequence: CDR1 DFQATT, CDR2 SNEGSKA (reference sequence). Between the trimmed V and J ends, which lost 8 bases and 5 bases, there was a span of 17 bases. The CDR3 sequence is 13 residues long. The chain's CDR3 is CSLEGGGVDTQYF. For the CDR3, the DNA is TGCAGTTTAGAGGGGGGCGGGGTAGATACGCAGTATTTT.

This clonotype was counted only a few times. The chain combines TRBV7-8 with TRBJ1-5, with a tentative D call TRBD1 (6 bases). Germline lookup yields CDR1 SGHVS and CDR2 FQNEAQ. Between the trimmed V and J ends, which lost 1 base and 2 bases, there was a span of 18 bases. This CDR3 is built from 18 residues. The CDR3 spells CASSLVWRQGIGNQPQHF. The DNA of the CDR3 is TGTGCCAGCAGCTTAGTTTGGCGGCAGGGGATCGGCAATCAGCCCCAGCATTTT. Full variable domain (remainder filled in from reference TRBV7-8 and TRBJ1-5): GAGVSQSPRYKVAKRGQDVALRCDPISGHVSLFWYQQALGQGPEFLTYFQNEAQLDKSGLPSDRFFAERPEGSVSTLKIQRTQQEDSAVYLCASSLVWRQGIGNQPQHFGDGTRLSIL.

The chain links TRBV3-1 to TRBJ2-1, with TRBD2 matching over 8 bases. Losses at the gene ends were 4 bases for V and 4 bases for J; bases not matched to a gene: 9. Germline CDR1 LGHDT, CDR2 YNNKEL (reference sequence). The CDR3 consists of 16 residues. CDR3 sequence (DNA): TGTGCCAGCAGCCCCCCCCGGGGGGGGCTTTACAATGAGCAGTTCTTC. Encoded protein: CASSPPRGGLYNEQFF.

To note about this clonotype: At one end the junction does not follow the germline gene, possibly because of a read error. The rearrangement joins TRBV3-1 to TRBJ1-1; D not resolved. The CDR3 runs 15 residues. Looked up from germline, CDR1 is LGHDT and CDR2 is YNNKEL (reference sequence). CDR3 residues: CASSQDPWSVSEASF. As DNA, the CDR3 is TGTGCCAGCAGCCAAGATCCTTGGAGCGTCTCTGAAGCTTCCTTT. Complete variable domain (other parts from reference TRBV3-1 and TRBJ1-1): DTAVSQTPKYLVTQMGNDKSIKCEQNLGHDTMYWYKQDSKKFLKIMFSYNNKELIINETVPNRFSPKSPDKAHLNLHINSLELGDSAVYFCASSQDPWSVSEASFGQGTRLTVV.

Ten or more counts support this clonotype. V gene TRBV12-3 or TRBV12-4 combines with J gene TRBJ1-1; D gene ambiguous. V was shortened by 0 bases and J by 3 bases, with 8 bases between the two germline ends. CDR3 length equals 14 residues. CDR3 sequence reads: CASSLALGYTEAFF. For the CDR3, the DNA is TGTGCCAGCAGTTTAGCGCTCGGTTACACTGAAGCTTTCTTT.

This clonotype came up once. This sequence may be a read error, since a much larger clone differs from it by one base. Written as DNA, the CDR3 is TGTGCCAGGAGCCTCGACATCGAGCAGTACTTC. Translating it yields CARSLDIEQYF. The chain employs TRBV7-2 and TRBJ2-7, with D uncertain. This CDR3 is 11 amino acids long. Trimming shortened V by 9 bases and J by 6 bases, and 12 bases separated the two germline ends. Germline-derived CDR1 and CDR2 are SGHTA and FQGNSA.

At least ten counts were recorded for this clonotype. The chain is built from TRBV6-1 and TRBJ2-7, with 8 bases aligning to TRBD2. CDR3 size: 14 residues. Germline values: CDR1 MNHNS, CDR2 SASEGT. V lost 0 bases to trimming and J lost 4 bases; unmatched junction nucleotides: 2. CDR3 DNA sequence: TGTGCCAGCAGTGAAGCGGGCGGGAGGTACGAGCAGTACTTC. It codes for CASSEAGGRYEQYF.

The chain employs TRBV4-1 and TRBJ2-3; 9 nucleotides align to TRBD2. The trim removed 4 bases at V and 1 base at J, leaving 6 bases unmatched. This CDR3 spans 16 amino acids. Germline V gene lookup returns CDR1 MGHRA and CDR2 YSYEKL. DNA for the CDR3: TGCGCCAGCAGCCGGACTCCTAGCGGGGGCACAGATACGCAGTATTTT. Its translation: CASSRTPSGGTDTQYF.

This clonotype was observed a handful of times. The chain couples TRBV10-1 to TRBJ2-7; 10 bases map to TRBD1. Looked up from germline, CDR1 is WNHNN and CDR2 is SYGVQD (reference sequence). The V segment lost 3 bases and the J segment 2 bases; nucleotides outside the gene matches: 1. CDR3 size: 14 residues. The CDR3 region is CASSEGQGAYEQYF. CDR3 bases: TGCGCCAGCAGTGAAGGACAGGGGGCCTACGAGCAGTACTTC.

This clonotype appeared many times. This chain uses TRBV24-1 with TRBJ1-2; 7 nucleotides agree with TRBD1. Germline V gene sequence: CDR1 KGHDR, CDR2 SFDVKD. This CDR3 spans 14 amino acids. V was pared by 4 bases and J by 8 bases, with 9 bases of the junction left unmatched. The DNA of the CDR3 is TGTGCCACCAGTGACACGGGACAGAACCTCGGCTACACCTTC. Its protein product is CATSDTGQNLGYTF.

This clonotype showed up many times. The chain is built from TRBV5-1 and TRBJ2-7; TRBD1 matches 7 bases. The CDR3 length is 13 residues. CDR1 SGHRS and CDR2 YFSETQ come from the germline V gene. The V segment lost 0 bases and the J segment 5 bases; nucleotides outside the gene matches: 2. CDR3 nucleotide sequence: TGCGCCAGCAGCTTGGGCGACAGGGACGAGCAGTACTTC. Translating gives CASSLGDRDEQYF.

In its sample, this clonotype was seen many times. This chain links TRBV28 with TRBJ2-7; D uncertain. Trimming cost V 8 bases and J 0 bases, with 20 bases left between them. The length of the CDR3 is 16 residues. CDR1 and CDR2 from the germline V gene are MDHEN and SYDVKM. This CDR3 reads CASLPPGRINSYEQYF. DNA of the CDR3: TGTGCCAGCCTCCCCCCGGGTCGAATCAACTCCTACGAGCAGTACTTC. The variable domain in full, completed from reference TRBV28 and TRBJ2-7, reads DVKVTQSSRYLVKRTGEKVFLECVQDMDHENMFWYRQDPGLGLRLIYFSYDVKMKEKGDIPEGYSVSREKKERFSLILESASTNQTSMYLCASLPPGRINSYEQYFGPGTRLTVT.

This sequence joins TRBV18 and TRBJ2-7, with 8 bases fitting TRBD1. There are 13 residues in the CDR3. The V gene end was trimmed by 2 bases and the J gene end by 6 bases; junction bases not matched to a gene: 3. Germline CDR1 KGHSH, CDR2 LQKENI. CDR3 region: CASSPDRGGEQYF. The CDR3 DNA reads TGTGCCAGCTCACCAGACAGGGGCGGCGAGCAGTACTTC.

This clonotype was seen more than once but under ten times. This sequence joins TRBV7-4 and TRBJ1-5; D not resolved. The CDR3 is 15 amino acids. V lost 1 base and J 0 bases, leaving 7 bases between the germline ends. Germline V gene lookup returns CDR1 SGHVT and CDR2 SQSDAQ. For the CDR3, the DNA is TGTGCCAGCAGCTTAGACGAAAATAGCAATCAGCCCCAGCATTTT. Its protein product is CASSLDENSNQPQHF.

This clonotype has just a few counts. The CDR3 DNA reads TGTGCCAGCAGTGAAGCGCGATTCAGAGGCTATGGCTACACCTTC. Protein sequence: CASSEARFRGYGYTF. This chain uses TRBV6-1 with TRBJ1-2; no firm D call. In germline, CDR1 is MNHNS, CDR2 SASEGT. Trimming took 0 bases from V and 4 from J, leaving 12 bases between them. The CDR3 consists of 15 residues.

DNA for the CDR3: TGCGCCAGCAGCTTTAGCGGGGGGGCCGCAGATACGCAGTATTTT. It is translated as CASSFSGGAADTQYF. The gene calls are TRBV5-1 and TRBJ2-3, with 11 bases matching TRBD2. The CDR3 length is 15 residues. CDR1 and CDR2 from the germline V gene are SGHRS and YFSETQ. The V and J ends lost 2 bases and 4 bases, in that order; junction bases with no gene match: 3.

The chain combines TRBV29-1 with TRBJ2-7; 9 bases line up with TRBD1. Looked up from germline, CDR1 is SQVTM and CDR2 is ANQGSEA. CDR3 length equals 14 residues. With V trimmed by 6 bases and J by 1 base, 7 bases remained unmatched. The CDR3 reads CSVAGTGSSYEQYF. CDR3 in DNA: TGCAGCGTAGCCGGGACAGGGAGTTCCTACGAGCAGTACTTC.

The chain has TRBV12-3 or TRBV12-4 and TRBJ1-4, with 11 bases aligning to TRBD1. The CDR3 covers 17 residues. V lost 3 bases, J lost 11 bases, and 14 bases stayed unmatched. CDR3 residues: CASSLADPGQGVDKLFF. The CDR3 DNA reads TGTGCCAGCAGTTTGGCGGACCCGGGACAGGGGGTGGATAAACTGTTTTTT.

This chain joins TRBV7-8 and TRBJ1-6, with unresolved D. CDR1 SGHVS and CDR2 FQNEAQ come from the germline V gene. V lost 1 base to trimming and J lost 11 bases, with 6 bases between them. CDR3 length equals 12 residues. CDR3 DNA: TGTGCCAGCAGCTTAGTACAGCCACCCCTCCACTTT. Amino acids: CASSLVQPPLHF.

This clonotype has at least ten counts. The CDR3 sequence: CSAKPGQMYSNQPQHF. CDR3 in DNA: TGCAGTGCCAAGCCGGGACAGATGTATAGCAATCAGCCCCAGCATTTT. J is TRBJ1-5 and V is TRBV20-1; TRBD1 matches 7 bases. Germline-derived CDR1 and CDR2 are DFQATT and SNEGSKA (reference sequence). The junction had 11 bases not matched to a gene; V was cut back by 6 bases and J by 0 bases. This CDR3 region has 16 residues.

The sample holds many counts of this clonotype. The V and J genes are TRBV2 and TRBJ2-1; 9 bases are shared with TRBD2. Trimming took 7 bases from V and 8 from J; bases not matched to a gene: 6. The CDR3 extends over 13 amino acids. The V gene's germline CDR1 is SNHLY and CDR2 FYNNEI. The DNA of the CDR3 is TGTGCCAGCAAGCTTAGCGGGGGAGATGAGCAGTTCTTC. Its protein is CASKLSGGDEQFF.

The table lists this clonotype with a few counts. This rearrangement joins TRBV6-5 to TRBJ1-1; no clear D. The CDR3 has 14 amino acids. V was pared by 2 bases and J by 4 bases, with 11 bases between. From germline, CDR1 is MNHEY and CDR2 SVGAGI. The CDR3 DNA sequence: TGTGCCAGCAGTTACGGGCAGTTATTCACTGAAGCTTTCTTT. It encodes CASSYGQLFTEAFF.

The table lists this clonotype with many counts. The chain couples TRBV28 to TRBJ1-6; D might be TRBD1 (5 bases). The V gene's germline CDR1 is MDHEN and CDR2 SYDVKM. The CDR3 is 15 amino acids. Trimming removed 7 bases at V and 0 bases at J, with 10 bases between. DNA for the CDR3: TGTGCCAGCACTCCAGGGTTCTCCTATAATTCACCCCTCCACTTT. Its translation is CASTPGFSYNSPLHF. The whole variable domain, remainder taken from reference TRBV28 and TRBJ1-6, is DVKVTQSSRYLVKRTGEKVFLECVQDMDHENMFWYRQDPGLGLRLIYFSYDVKMKEKGDIPEGYSVSREKKERFSLILESASTNQTSMYLCASTPGFSYNSPLHFGNGTRLTVT.

This clonotype was seen only a few times. CDR3 in DNA: TGTGCCAGCAGCATCAGACTCGGGGGGGTCACAGATACGCAGTATTTT. Its protein product is CASSIRLGGVTDTQYF. This rearrangement joins TRBV9 to TRBJ2-3, with TRBD2 identical over 8 bases. The germline V gene encodes CDR1 SGDLS and CDR2 YYNGEE. With V trimmed by 4 bases and J by 2 bases, 9 bases remained unmatched. CDR3 length: 16 residues.

This clonotype appeared many times. CDR3 sequence: CAWSWVGAGYTF. Written as DNA, the CDR3 is TGTGCCTGGAGTTGGGTAGGGGCCGGCTACACCTTC. The J gene is TRBJ1-2, the V gene TRBV30, with D maybe TRBD1 (5 bases). There are 12 residues in the CDR3. Germline V gene data show CDR1 as GTSNPN and CDR2 as SVGIG (reference sequence). Trimming stripped 2 bases from V and 8 bases from J, with 12 bases between.

This clonotype came up many times. The V call is TRBV3-1, the J call TRBJ2-1; D not certain. Trimming removed 1 base from V and 9 bases from J, with 10 bases in between. Germline V CDR1 and CDR2: LGHDT, YNNKEL (reference sequence). The CDR3 runs 13 residues. In DNA, the CDR3 is TGTGCCAGCAGCCAAGGTCCTAGTGGTGAGCAGTTCTTC. It specifies CASSQGPSGEQFF.

This clonotype was found many times. V is TRBV5-6 and J is TRBJ2-5; either TRBD1 or TRBD2 may fit D (5 bases each). The V end was cut by 4 bases, the J end by 1 base, with 8 bases between. CDR1 SGHDT and CDR2 YYEEEE come from the germline V gene. The CDR3 runs to 13 residues. The CDR3 spells CASSKGTQETQYF. The CDR3 nucleotides are TGTGCCAGCAGCAAAGGGACCCAAGAGACCCAGTACTTC.

This clonotype came up many times. The gene calls are TRBV28 and TRBJ2-2; D gene uncertain. Germline V gene sequence: CDR1 MDHEN, CDR2 SYDVKM. V was cut by 2 bases and J by 3 bases, with 4 bases left in between. The CDR3 sequence is 13 residues long. CDR3 nucleotide sequence: TGTGCCAGCAGTTTAGACCACACCGGGGAGCTGTTTTTT. It is translated as CASSLDHTGELFF. The entire variable domain, with the rest obtained from reference TRBV28 and TRBJ2-2, is as follows: DVKVTQSSRYLVKRTGEKVFLECVQDMDHENMFWYRQDPGLGLRLIYFSYDVKMKEKGDIPEGYSVSREKKERFSLILESASTNQTSMYLCASSLDHTGELFFGEGSRLTVL.

This clonotype was seen ten or more times. The rearrangement joins TRBV29-1 to TRBJ2-7, with 12 bases matching TRBD2. CDR1 is SQVTM, CDR2 ANQGSEA, per germline. The CDR3 loop spans 13 amino acids. After removal of 4 bases from V and 7 bases from J, the junction contained 5 bases not matched to a gene. The CDR3 region is CSVALAGGEEQYF. The CDR3, as DNA: TGCAGCGTTGCACTAGCGGGGGGTGAGGAGCAGTACTTC.